This TCR beta chain derives from a study of graft-versus-host responses after intestinal transplantation. Study overall: Each recipient received anti-thymocyte globulin induction, then tacrolimus and steroids for 2 to 4 years.

This CDR3 spans 14 amino acids. V lost 3 bases and J 8 bases, leaving 13 bases between the germline ends. In germline, CDR1 is MGHRA, CDR2 YSYEKL. Measured with immunoSEQ multiplex PCR; TCRdb has only the in-frame clones, and not every one. The sample includes 99,000 or so clones, 86% of them seen just once. This sequence joins TRBV4-1 and TRBJ2-2, with no clear D. This receptor was taken from a human patient who received an intestinal transplant, so some T cells may come from the graft donor. The material sequenced was PBMCs, taken 255 days after intestinal transplant. In DNA form, the CDR3 reads TGCGCCAGCAGCCAGAATCACGGCGGTGGGGAGCTGTTTTTT. Translated: CASSQNHGGGELFF.